A selection of T cell receptor beta chains follows, all from one sample in a study of T cells in Graves' hyperthyroidism and ophthalmopathy. In TCRdb, the multiplex PCR reads were re-called with MiXCR into one record per CDR3 protein. The sample carries about 290,000 distinct CDR3 sequences, roughly 15% recorded once. The specimen was blood. Every receptor here comes from a man aged 25-45 years with Graves' hyperthyroidism. Each CDR3 is given with its conserved first and last residue. A D gene is named only where the DNA matches it firmly. Clone size appears in some rows only: once, few, many, or a class for an expanded clone.

V: TRBV18
D: TRBD1
size: few
J: TRBJ2-7
DNA: TGTGCCAGCTCACCCTCCCACAGGGGGCAAGGGCGCGAGCAGTACTTC
CDR3: CASSPSHRGQGREQYF

V: TRBV7-9
D: TRBD2
size: -
J: TRBJ2-1
DNA: TGTGCCAGCAGCTCCGGACTAGCGGGCCAACATATCGACTACAATGAGCAGTTCTTC
CDR3: CASSSGLAGQHIDYNEQFF

V: TRBV30
D: -
size: many
J: TRBJ1-5
DNA: TGTGCCTGGAGTTCTCAGGGGAATCAGCCCCAGCATTTT
CDR3: CAWSSQGNQPQHF

V: TRBV11-2
D: TRBD2
size: many
J: TRBJ2-7
DNA: TGTGCCAGCAGCTTTTCGCCTAGCGGGATCGATCGCGAGCAGTACTTC
CDR3: CASSFSPSGIDREQYF

V: TRBV5-1
D: -
size: many
J: TRBJ1-2
DNA: TGCGCCAGCAGCCTGGGAGCAGCGCGCTATGGCTACACCTTC
CDR3: CASSLGAARYGYTF

V: TRBV20-1
D: -
size: few
J: TRBJ1-1
DNA: TGCAGTGCTAGAACTGCAGGGTTGTACACTGAAGCTTTCTTT
CDR3: CSARTAGLYTEAFF

V: TRBV12-3/TRBV12-4
D: TRBD1
size: few
J: TRBJ2-3
DNA: TGTGCCAGCAGTTTCCGGGACAGGGTTTCAGATACGCAGTATTTT
CDR3: CASSFRDRVSDTQYF

V: TRBV29-1
D: -
size: many
J: TRBJ1-1
DNA: TGCAGCGTTGAAGTGGGTTTGCTGGAAGCTTTCTTT
CDR3: CSVEVGLLEAFF

V: TRBV27
D: -
size: many
J: TRBJ2-1
DNA: TGTGCCAGCAGTTTCCGACAGGTAGGCGAGCAGTTCTTC
CDR3: CASSFRQVGEQFF

V: TRBV10-3
D: TRBD2
size: few
J: TRBJ2-1
DNA: TGTGCCACCTGGACTAGGGGCTACAATGAGCAGTTCTTC
CDR3: CATWTRGYNEQFF

V: TRBV7-3
D: -
size: few
J: TRBJ2-7
DNA: TGTGCCAGCAGCCCAAGGGGCGGGCTAAACTACGAGCAGTACTTC
CDR3: CASSPRGGLNYEQYF

V: TRBV4-1
D: -
size: -
J: TRBJ2-1
DNA: TGCGCCAGCAGCCAAGATTATTCCCATGAGCAGTTCTTC
CDR3: CASSQDYSHEQFF

V: TRBV24-1
D: TRBD1
size: many
J: TRBJ2-1
DNA: TGTGCCACCTCCTGGGGAGGACAGGGGTTCGATGAGCAGTTCTTC
CDR3: CATSWGGQGFDEQFF

V: TRBV7-2
D: -
size: -
J: TRBJ2-1
DNA: TGTGCCAGCAGCTTAGGAGCGGCTCTTTCCTACAATGAGCAGTTCTTC
CDR3: CASSLGAALSYNEQFF

V: TRBV7-3
D: -
size: many
J: TRBJ2-1
DNA: TGTGCCAGCAGCTTAGAGGGGGGGTATTTGGGTGAGCAGTTCTTC
CDR3: CASSLEGGYLGEQFF

V: TRBV10-3
D: TRBD1
size: few
J: TRBJ2-3
DNA: TGTGCCAGCACCGGGACAGGGATCACAGATACGCAGTATTTT
CDR3: CASTGTGITDTQYF

V: TRBV30
D: -
size: many
J: TRBJ2-1
DNA: TGTGCCTGGGGAAGCAGATACAATGAGCAGTTCTTC
CDR3: CAWGSRYNEQFF

V: TRBV2
D: TRBD2
size: many
J: TRBJ2-7
DNA: TGTGCCAGCAGTGGCGGGGCGGGAGAATCGTACGAGCAGTACTTC
CDR3: CASSGGAGESYEQYF

V: TRBV15
D: -
size: -
J: TRBJ2-7
DNA: TGTGCCACCGGGCGGGACTCCTACAAGCAGTACTTC
CDR3: CATGRDSYKQYF

V: TRBV6-5
D: -
size: -
J: TRBJ2-1
DNA: TGTGCCAGCAGCTATTCCCGACAGTTCCGGGGGAACAATGAGCAGTTCTTC
CDR3: CASSYSRQFRGNNEQFF

V: TRBV19
D: -
size: -
J: TRBJ2-1
DNA: TGTGCCAGTAGTATGTCCAGCGACAGATACAATGAGCAGTTCTTC
CDR3: CASSMSSDRYNEQFF

V: TRBV5-6
D: -
size: few
J: TRBJ2-7
DNA: TGTGCCAGCAGCCCTTCAGGGATCTACGAGCAGTACTTC
CDR3: CASSPSGIYEQYF

V: TRBV6-5
D: -
size: few
J: TRBJ1-4
DNA: TGTGCCAGCAGTTACTCACTGAAGACAGGCCGAAGAGAAAAACTGTTTTTT
CDR3: CASSYSLKTGRREKLFF

V: TRBV28
D: -
size: many
J: TRBJ2-1
DNA: TGTGCCAGCGGGGGGCTCTACAATGAGCAGTTCTTC
CDR3: CASGGLYNEQFF

V: TRBV20-1
D: TRBD2
size: many
J: TRBJ2-1
DNA: TGCAGTGCTCACACTAGCGGGAGGTCGAATGAGCAGTTCTTC
CDR3: CSAHTSGRSNEQFF

V: TRBV29-1
D: -
size: many
J: TRBJ2-1
DNA: TGCAGCGCCGTCAGCTCCTACAATGAGCAGTTCTTC
CDR3: CSAVSSYNEQFF

V: TRBV27
D: TRBD2
size: many
J: TRBJ2-1
DNA: TGTGCCAGCAGTTTAGTTTCCGGGAGGTCCCCCTACAATGAGCAGTTCTTC
CDR3: CASSLVSGRSPYNEQFF

V: TRBV19
D: TRBD1
size: -
J: TRBJ2-2
DNA: TGTGCCAGTAGGACTCCGGGACAGGGAAACACCGGGGAGCTGTTTTTT
CDR3: CASRTPGQGNTGELFF

V: TRBV20-1
D: -
size: -
J: TRBJ2-1
DNA: TGCAGTGTCGCCTTGCGTGAGCAGTTCTTC
CDR3: CSVALREQFF

V: TRBV30
D: TRBD1
size: many
J: TRBJ1-4
DNA: TGTGCCTGGAAGCGACAGGGGAGGAGTCGTGAAAAACTGTTTTTT
CDR3: CAWKRQGRSREKLFF

V: TRBV15
D: -
size: -
J: TRBJ1-4
DNA: TGTGCCACCAGCAGAGAAGACAGGTCCGATGAAAAACTGTTTTTT
CDR3: CATSREDRSDEKLFF

V: TRBV25-1
D: TRBD1
size: -
J: TRBJ1-2
DNA: TGTGCCAGCAGTGACCAGGGGGCCGGGGATGGCTACACCTTC
CDR3: CASSDQGAGDGYTF

V: TRBV12-3/TRBV12-4
D: TRBD2
size: -
J: TRBJ2-3
DNA: TGTGCCAGCTCCATCGGAACTAGCGGGCCAGATACGCAGTATTTT
CDR3: CASSIGTSGPDTQYF

V: TRBV18
D: TRBD2
size: many
J: TRBJ2-2
DNA: TGTGCCAGCTCACCAGAACTAGCGGGAGACACCGGGGAGCTGTTTTTT
CDR3: CASSPELAGDTGELFF

V: TRBV28
D: -
size: many
J: TRBJ2-2
DNA: TGTGCCAGCAGTTTAGTGGGTTACGGGGAGCTGTTTTTT
CDR3: CASSLVGYGELFF

V: TRBV7-2
D: -
size: few
J: TRBJ2-1
DNA: TGTGCCAGCAGCTTTCGGGCGGCCAATGGGGAGCAGTTCTTC
CDR3: CASSFRAANGEQFF

V: TRBV7-6
D: -
size: many
J: TRBJ2-5
DNA: TGTGCCAGCAGCCCGCCCGACAGGCTATACCAAGAGACCCAGTACTTC
CDR3: CASSPPDRLYQETQYF

V: TRBV30
D: TRBD2
size: many
J: TRBJ2-1
DNA: TGTGCCTGGGAAACTAGCGGAGTCAATGAGCAGTTCTTC
CDR3: CAWETSGVNEQFF

V: TRBV6-1
D: -
size: -
J: TRBJ2-1
DNA: TGTGCCAGCAAGGTGACAAAGCTCTACAATGAGCAGTTCTTC
CDR3: CASKVTKLYNEQFF

V: TRBV6-5
D: -
size: few
J: TRBJ2-7
DNA: TGTGCCAGCAGTTCTTACGCGGGACCACCCTACGAGCAGTACTTC
CDR3: CASSSYAGPPYEQYF

V: TRBV10-3
D: -
size: few
J: TRBJ1-1
DNA: TGTGCCATCAGTGAGTCGCAGAGTTACACTGAAGCTTTCTTT
CDR3: CAISESQSYTEAFF

V: TRBV4-1
D: TRBD2
size: few
J: TRBJ2-1
DNA: TGCGCCAGCAGTCGGGAGGGATCCTACAATGAGCAGTTCTTC
CDR3: CASSREGSYNEQFF

V: TRBV28
D: -
size: many
J: TRBJ2-1
DNA: TGTGCCAGCAGTCCCTGGGGAGAGGGCTCCTACAATGAGCAGTTCTTC
CDR3: CASSPWGEGSYNEQFF

V: TRBV29-1
D: -
size: -
J: TRBJ2-5
DNA: TGCAGCGTTGTGGGACTGGTCGGGGAGACCCAGTACTTC
CDR3: CSVVGLVGETQYF

V: TRBV7-9
D: -
size: many
J: TRBJ2-7
DNA: TGCGCCAGCAGCGCAGATAGCTCCTACGAGCAGTACTTC
CDR3: CASSADSSYEQYF

V: TRBV15
D: TRBD2
size: few
J: TRBJ2-2
DNA: TGTGCCACCAGCACCGGGCGGGAGGTTTCCGGGGAGCTGTTTTTT
CDR3: CATSTGREVSGELFF

V: TRBV7-6
D: -
size: -
J: TRBJ2-3
DNA: TGTGCCAGCAGCCGCACCAATCTACTCACAGATACGCAGTATTTT
CDR3: CASSRTNLLTDTQYF

V: TRBV20-1
D: TRBD1
size: few
J: TRBJ1-2
DNA: TGCAGTGCTAGACACTGGACAGGGTCTAACTATGGCTACACCTTC
CDR3: CSARHWTGSNYGYTF

V: TRBV11-3
D: -
size: many
J: TRBJ1-1
DNA: TGTGCCAGCAGCTTAGACGGCCCGAACACTGAAGCTTTCTTT
CDR3: CASSLDGPNTEAFF

V: TRBV20-1
D: -
size: few
J: TRBJ2-3
DNA: TGCAGTGCTCCCCGGGCGAGTTTGGGAGATACGCAGTATTTT
CDR3: CSAPRASLGDTQYF

V: TRBV15
D: -
size: few
J: TRBJ2-2
DNA: TGTGCCACCAGCAGAGCATCCGACACCGGGGAGCTGTTTTTT
CDR3: CATSRASDTGELFF

V: TRBV12-3/TRBV12-4
D: TRBD2
size: many
J: TRBJ2-1
DNA: TGTGCCAGCAGCCCTATAGCGGGGGGAATGGGCAATGAGCAGTTCTTC
CDR3: CASSPIAGGMGNEQFF

V: TRBV5-6
D: -
size: few
J: TRBJ2-5
DNA: TGTGCCAGCAGCCCTTACGGGGAGGTTGAGACCCAGTACTTC
CDR3: CASSPYGEVETQYF

V: TRBV10-3
D: -
size: many
J: TRBJ2-7
DNA: TGTGCCATCAGTGAGTCGCCTCGGACGACTGGCGAGCAGTACTTC
CDR3: CAISESPRTTGEQYF

V: TRBV12-3/TRBV12-4
D: TRBD1
size: many
J: TRBJ1-1
DNA: TGTGCCAGCAGTTTACAACAGGGGGCGCGCGCTTTCTTT
CDR3: CASSLQQGARAFF